The 23 T cell receptor beta chains below come from one sample, sequenced in a study of pediatric ulcerative colitis. The repertoire was sequenced with immunoSEQ multiplex PCR; TCRdb's copy has only in-frame clones and lacks some. The table lists some 40,000 clones, about 81% of them singletons. The rectum was sampled with one to two pinch biopsies at colonoscopy. Sequencing input: gut tissue. The receptor source for this set is a boy between 5 and 17 years old with severe ulcerative colitis.

This chain uses TRBV5-1 with TRBJ1-2; D ambiguous. Germline values: CDR1 SGHRS, CDR2 YFSETQ. The CDR3 runs 13 residues. Trimming pared 4 bases from V and 0 bases from J, leaving 7 bases between. The CDR3 DNA sequence: TGCGCCAGCAGCGAGCAAACTAACTATGGCTACACCTTC. Its protein product is CASSEQTNYGYTF.

The chain uses TRBV19 and TRBJ2-7; D is ambiguous. The CDR3 contains 12 residues. The V and J ends lost 4 bases and 2 bases respectively, with 6 bases between them. CDR1 and CDR2 from the germline V gene are LNHDA and SQIVND (reference sequence). The CDR3 nucleotides are TGTGCCAGTAGTAACCTAGCCTACGAGCAGTACTTC. Its translation: CASSNLAYEQYF.

The V call is TRBV5-8, the J call TRBJ2-3; no clear D gene. Trimming took off 0 bases at V and 2 bases at J, with 10 bases between the two ends. The V gene's germline CDR1 is SGHTS and CDR2 YDEGEE. There are 15 residues in the CDR3. The CDR3 region is CASSLGVPPTDTQYF. DNA for the CDR3: TGTGCCAGCAGCTTGGGAGTACCACCCACAGATACGCAGTATTTT.

A few counts support this clone. CDR3 region: CASSFTGGYGYTF. The CDR3 DNA is TGTGCCAGCAGTTTTACAGGGGGCTATGGCTACACCTTC. This sequence joins TRBV28 and TRBJ1-2, with 8 bases lining up with TRBD1. V lost 3 bases, J lost 4 bases, and 1 base stayed unmatched. Germline assignment: CDR1 MDHEN and CDR2 SYDVKM. The CDR3 sequence is 13 residues long.

The rearrangement joins TRBV5-4 to TRBJ1-5; weak D call: TRBD1 (6 bases). The CDR3 spans 13 residues. Germline loops: CDR1 SGHNT, CDR2 YYREEE (reference sequence). Trimming removed 5 bases at V and 7 bases at J, with 13 bases between. The CDR3 reads CASRGAGWQPQHF. Written as DNA, the CDR3 is TGTGCCAGCAGGGGGGCAGGGTGGCAGCCCCAGCATTTT.

The rearrangement joins TRBV6-1 to TRBJ1-4; the D is unclear. The V gene's germline CDR1 is MNHNS and CDR2 SASEGT. Between the trimmed V and J ends, which lost 5 bases and 0 bases, there was a span of 7 bases. CDR3 length equals 14 residues. CDR3 sequence reads: CASSHTATNEKLFF. The CDR3 DNA reads as TGTGCCAGCAGTCACACTGCAACTAATGAAAAACTGTTTTTT.

This sequence joins TRBV5-1 and TRBJ2-5, with D unresolved. The length of the CDR3 is 12 residues. From germline, CDR1 is SGHRS and CDR2 YFSETQ. Trimming shortened V by 0 bases and J by 3 bases, and 3 bases separated the two germline ends. CDR3: CASSLAEETQYF. CDR3 in DNA: TGCGCCAGCAGCTTGGCTGAAGAGACCCAGTACTTC.

The chain recombines TRBV2 with TRBJ1-2; no reliable D call. Deletions cut 2 bases from V and 6 bases from J, with 13 bases between. The CDR3 runs to 14 residues. Germline CDR1 reads SNHLY; CDR2 reads FYNNEI. The chain's CDR3 is CASSERWGMDGYTF. CDR3 bases: TGTGCCAGCAGTGAAAGGTGGGGAATGGATGGCTACACCTTC.

The V call is TRBV9, the J call TRBJ2-3; D is ambiguous. Deletions cut 0 bases from V and 2 bases from J, with 10 bases between. The CDR3 consists of 15 residues. Germline V gives CDR1 SGDLS, CDR2 YYNGEE. In DNA form, the CDR3 reads TGTGCCAGCAGCGTAGGTGTGTCGAACACAGATACGCAGTATTTT. Its protein product is CASSVGVSNTDTQYF. Together with reference TRBV9 and TRBJ2-3, the CDR3 gives the full variable domain: DSGVTQTPKHLITATGQRVTLRCSPRSGDLSVYWYQQSLDQGLQFLIQYYNGEERAKGNILERFSAQQFPDLHSELNLSSLELGDSALYFCASSVGVSNTDTQYFGPGTRLTVL.

The chain couples TRBV19 to TRBJ1-1; D possibly corresponds to TRBD1 (5 bases). Trimming cost V 5 bases and J 3 bases, with 13 bases left between them. CDR1 is LNHDA and CDR2 is SQIVND in the germline V gene (reference sequence). The CDR3 sequence is 14 residues long. CDR3 loop: CASSHGVGHTEAFF. CDR3 in DNA: TGTGCCAGTAGTCATGGGGTGGGGCACACTGAAGCTTTCTTT.

V gene TRBV27 combines with J gene TRBJ2-3; TRBD1 agrees at 8 bases. V was clipped by 5 bases and J by 3 bases; unmatched bases: 4. This CDR3 has 14 residues. The germline CDR1 and CDR2 sequences are MNHEY and SMNVEV (reference sequence). CDR3: CASSHRDRTDTQYF. CDR3 sequence (DNA): TGTGCCAGCAGTCACCGGGACAGGACAGATACGCAGTATTTT.

This clone was found a few times. The rearrangement links TRBV12-5 to TRBJ1-5, with D hard to call. V was trimmed by 1 base and J by 5 bases, leaving 6 bases between them. Germline V CDR1 and CDR2: LGHNT, FRNRAP. This CDR3 has 13 amino acids. CDR3 coding DNA: TGTGCTAGTGGTTTGGAGACCGATCAGCCCCAGCATTTT. It yields the protein CASGLETDQPQHF.

V and J are TRBV7-6 and TRBJ2-1; a possible D gene is TRBD1 (6 bases). Between the trimmed V and J ends, which lost 5 bases and 7 bases, there was a span of 18 bases. The CDR3 is 15 residues long. CDR1 SGHVS and CDR2 FNYEAQ come from the germline V gene. The CDR3 is CASSTSTGLSNEQFF. CDR3 bases: TGTGCCAGCAGCACCTCTACAGGGCTATCAAATGAGCAGTTCTTC.

This clone showed up just a few times. J is TRBJ1-5 and V is TRBV4-1; D call uncertain. Trimming took 1 base from V and 3 from J, leaving 13 bases between them. From germline, CDR1 is MGHRA and CDR2 YSYEKL. The CDR3 runs 16 residues. This CDR3 is CASSQAPAGDNQPQHF. The CDR3 nucleotides are TGCGCCAGCAGCCAAGCCCCAGCAGGAGACAATCAGCCCCAGCATTTT.

J is TRBJ2-2 and V is TRBV28, with D possibly being TRBD1 (6 bases). Per the germline V gene, CDR1 is MDHEN and CDR2 is SYDVKM. The CDR3 contains 14 residues. V lost 4 bases to trimming and J lost 1 base, with 7 bases between them. This chain's CDR3 is CASSSGQNTGELFF. CDR3 DNA: TGTGCCAGCAGTTCGGGACAGAACACCGGGGAGCTGTTTTTT.

The sample holds a few counts of this clone. The chain joins TRBV6-1 to TRBJ2-7; D is ambiguous. Looked up from germline, CDR1 is MNHNS and CDR2 is SASEGT. The germline V and J ends were trimmed by 0 bases and 5 bases, with 20 bases remaining between them. CDR3 length equals 17 residues. The CDR3 sequence is CASSEARIPMREHEQYF. The DNA for the CDR3 is TGTGCCAGCAGTGAAGCTCGGATACCTATGAGAGAACACGAGCAGTACTTC.

CDR3 sequence (DNA): TGTGCCTGGAGCCTAGGGCAGGCTGCAACTAATGAAAAACTGTTTTTT. It yields the protein CAWSLGQAATNEKLFF. The chain combines TRBV30 with TRBJ1-4; D gene ambiguous. The germline V and J ends were trimmed by 3 bases and 0 bases, with 14 bases remaining between them. The germline CDR1 and CDR2 sequences are GTSNPN and SVGIG (reference sequence). CDR3 size: 16 residues.

This chain connects TRBV5-1 to TRBJ2-4; TRBD1 aligns across 7 bases. After removal of 2 bases from V and 0 bases from J, the junction contained 5 bases not matched to a gene. CDR1 and CDR2 (germline): SGHRS, YFSETQ. The CDR3 runs 16 residues. As DNA, the CDR3 is TGCGCCAGCAGCTTCCGACAGGGAGAAGCCAAAAACATTCAGTACTTC. Amino acids: CASSFRQGEAKNIQYF. Drawing the rest from reference TRBV5-1 and TRBJ2-4, the complete variable domain is KAGVTQTPRYLIKTRGQQVTLSCSPISGHRSVSWYQQTPGQGLQFLFEYFSETQRNKGNFPGRFSGRQFSNSRSEMNVSTLELGDSALYLCASSFRQGEAKNIQYFGAGTRLSVL.

This clone is medium-sized (0.01 to 0.1%) in the sample. The rearrangement joins TRBV29-1 to TRBJ2-3, with D perhaps matching TRBD2 (7 bases). CDR1 is SQVTM, CDR2 ANQGSEA, per germline. V was pared by 7 bases and J by 5 bases, with 19 bases between. This CDR3 is 14 amino acids long. CDR3 region: CSAASGGAVDTQYF. The CDR3 DNA reads as TGCAGCGCTGCTAGTGGGGGGGCCGTAGATACGCAGTATTTT.

The chain joins TRBV15 to TRBJ2-7; 11 nucleotides align to TRBD2. Germline V gives CDR1 LNHNV, CDR2 YYDKDF (reference sequence). The V gene end was trimmed by 7 bases and the J gene end by 3 bases; junction bases not matched to a gene: 5. CDR3 length equals 14 residues. The CDR3 sequence: CATTPGLADYEQYF. The DNA of the CDR3 is TGTGCCACCACTCCGGGACTAGCGGACTACGAGCAGTACTTC.

The genes are TRBV6-1 and TRBJ1-6; D uncertain. Germline V gives CDR1 MNHNS, CDR2 SASEGT. The CDR3 has 17 residues. V shed 0 bases and J shed 9 bases, with 18 bases lying between them. The CDR3 DNA sequence: TGTGCCAGCAGTGAAGCGACCGGGGTCAAGTCGAGTTCACCCCTCCACTTT. Protein product: CASSEATGVKSSSPLHF.

This clone occurred a few times. J is TRBJ1-6 and V is TRBV11-2, with D unresolved. Germline V gene lookup returns CDR1 SGHAT and CDR2 FQNNGV. The CDR3 length is 13 residues. Trimming stripped 1 base from V and 9 bases from J, with 7 bases between. CDR3 nucleotides: TGTGCCAGCAGCTTAGCATTTGGTTCACCCCTCCACTTT. Translated: CASSLAFGSPLHF.

In its sample, this clone was seen a few times. The chain carries TRBV5-1 and TRBJ1-2; no firm D call. Trimming removed 5 bases at V and 0 bases at J, with 8 bases between. Germline V gives CDR1 SGHRS, CDR2 YFSETQ. CDR3 size: 13 residues. CDR3 amino acids: CASSLTANYGYTF. The CDR3 nucleotides are TGCGCCAGCAGTTTAACAGCTAACTATGGCTACACCTTC.